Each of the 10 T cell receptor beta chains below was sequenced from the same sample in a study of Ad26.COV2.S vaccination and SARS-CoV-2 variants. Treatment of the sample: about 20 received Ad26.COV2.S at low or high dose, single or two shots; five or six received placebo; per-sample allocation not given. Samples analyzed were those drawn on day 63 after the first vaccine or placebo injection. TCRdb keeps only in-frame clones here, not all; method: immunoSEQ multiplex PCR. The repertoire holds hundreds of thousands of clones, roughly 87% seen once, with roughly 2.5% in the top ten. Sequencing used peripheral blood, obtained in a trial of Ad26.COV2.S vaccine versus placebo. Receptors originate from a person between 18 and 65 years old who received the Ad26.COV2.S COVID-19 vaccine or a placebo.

This chain's CDR3 is CASPYEGDYGYTF. As DNA, the CDR3 is TGTGCCAGCCCTTATGAGGGGGACTATGGCTACACCTTC. The chain links TRBV28 to TRBJ1-2, with a weak D call TRBD1 (6 bases). Germline values: CDR1 MDHEN, CDR2 SYDVKM. Between the trimmed V and J ends, which lost 8 bases and 3 bases, there was a span of 13 bases. The CDR3 extends over 13 amino acids.

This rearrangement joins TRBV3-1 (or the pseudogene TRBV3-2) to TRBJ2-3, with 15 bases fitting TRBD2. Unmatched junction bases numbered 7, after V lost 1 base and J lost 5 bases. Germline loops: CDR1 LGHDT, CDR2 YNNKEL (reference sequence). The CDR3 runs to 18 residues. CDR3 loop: CASSQVGLAGGGRDTQYF. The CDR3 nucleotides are TGTGCCAGCAGCCAAGTCGGACTAGCGGGAGGGGGACGAGATACGCAGTATTTT.

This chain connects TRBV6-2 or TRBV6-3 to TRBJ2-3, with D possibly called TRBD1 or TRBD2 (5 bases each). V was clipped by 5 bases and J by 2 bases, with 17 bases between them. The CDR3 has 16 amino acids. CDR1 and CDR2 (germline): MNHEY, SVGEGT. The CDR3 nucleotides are TGTGCCAGCAGTGCCTGGGGGAAGTTCCTCACAGATACGCAGTATTTT. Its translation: CASSAWGKFLTDTQYF.

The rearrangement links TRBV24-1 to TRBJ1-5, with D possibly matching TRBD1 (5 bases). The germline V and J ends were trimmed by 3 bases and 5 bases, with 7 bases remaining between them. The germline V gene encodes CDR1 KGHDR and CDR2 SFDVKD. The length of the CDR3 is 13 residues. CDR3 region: CATSDTGYQPQHF. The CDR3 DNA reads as TGTGCCACCAGTGATACAGGTTATCAGCCCCAGCATTTT.

The CDR3 DNA follows: TGTGCCAGCTCACCACGGACAGGGAACAACTATGGCTACACCTTC. It encodes CASSPRTGNNYGYTF. The J gene is TRBJ1-2, the V gene TRBV18, with 8 bases lining up with TRBD1. Germline loops: CDR1 KGHSH, CDR2 LQKENI. J lost 2 bases, V lost 1 base, and 3 bases had no gene match. The CDR3 contains 15 residues.

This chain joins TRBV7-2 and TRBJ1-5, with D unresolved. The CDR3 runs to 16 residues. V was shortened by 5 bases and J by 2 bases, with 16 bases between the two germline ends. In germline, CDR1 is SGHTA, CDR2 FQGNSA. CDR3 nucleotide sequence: TGTGCCAGCAGCCGGCAACCGAACAGTGGCAATCAGCCCCAGCATTTT. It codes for CASSRQPNSGNQPQHF.

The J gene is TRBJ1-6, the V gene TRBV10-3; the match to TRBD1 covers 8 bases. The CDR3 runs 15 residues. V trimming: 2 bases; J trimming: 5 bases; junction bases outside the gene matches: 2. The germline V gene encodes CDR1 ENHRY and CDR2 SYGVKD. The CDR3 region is CAISEDRGDNSPLHF. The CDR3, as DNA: TGTGCCATCAGTGAGGACAGGGGCGATAATTCACCCCTCCACTTT.

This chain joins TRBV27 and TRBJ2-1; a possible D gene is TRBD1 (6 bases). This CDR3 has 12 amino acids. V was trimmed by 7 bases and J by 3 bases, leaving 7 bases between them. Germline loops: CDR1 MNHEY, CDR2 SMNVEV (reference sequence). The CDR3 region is CASMDSYNEQFF. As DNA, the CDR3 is TGTGCCAGCATGGACAGCTACAATGAGCAGTTCTTC.

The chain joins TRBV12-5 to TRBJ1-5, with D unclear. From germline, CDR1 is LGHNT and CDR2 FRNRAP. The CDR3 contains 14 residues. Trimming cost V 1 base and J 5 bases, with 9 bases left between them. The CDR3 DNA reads TGTGCTAGTGGTTTGGGGTCGGGAGATCAGCCCCAGCATTTT. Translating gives CASGLGSGDQPQHF.

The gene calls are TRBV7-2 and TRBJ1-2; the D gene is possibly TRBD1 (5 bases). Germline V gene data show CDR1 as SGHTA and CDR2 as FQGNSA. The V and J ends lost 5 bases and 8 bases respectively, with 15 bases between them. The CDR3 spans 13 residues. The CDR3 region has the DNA TGTGCCAGCAGCCAGACGGAGGGGTACGGCTACACCTTC. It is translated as CASSQTEGYGYTF.